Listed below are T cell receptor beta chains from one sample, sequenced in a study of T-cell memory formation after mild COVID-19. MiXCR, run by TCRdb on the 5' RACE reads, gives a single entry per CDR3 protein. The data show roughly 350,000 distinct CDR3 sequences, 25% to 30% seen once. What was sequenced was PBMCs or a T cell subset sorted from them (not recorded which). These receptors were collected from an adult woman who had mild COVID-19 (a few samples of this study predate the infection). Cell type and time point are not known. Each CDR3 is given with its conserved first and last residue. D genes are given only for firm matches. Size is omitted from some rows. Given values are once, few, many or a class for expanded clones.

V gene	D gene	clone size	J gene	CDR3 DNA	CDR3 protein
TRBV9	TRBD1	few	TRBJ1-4	TGTGCCAGCAGCGCCTGGGACAGAGCAACTAATGAAAAACTGTTTTTT	CASSAWDRATNEKLFF
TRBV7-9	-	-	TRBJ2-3	TGTGCCAGCAGCCCCCGTGGGACTAGCACAGATACGCAGTATTTT	CASSPRGTSTDTQYF
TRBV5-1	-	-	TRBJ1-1	TGCGCCAGCAGCTTGGTTCAGGGTCGAGGCACTGAAGCTTTCTTT	CASSLVQGRGTEAFF
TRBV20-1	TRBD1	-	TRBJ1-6	TGCAGTGCTAGGGATTCGACAGGGGGCGGGTATTCACCCCTCCACTTT	CSARDSTGGGYSPLHF
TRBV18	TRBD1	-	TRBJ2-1	TGTGCCAGCTCACCACAGACAGGGGAGAACAATGAGCAGTTCTTC	CASSPQTGENNEQFF
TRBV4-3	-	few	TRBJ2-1	TGCGCCAGCAGCCAAGGCATAGTAAATGAGCAGTTCTTC	CASSQGIVNEQFF
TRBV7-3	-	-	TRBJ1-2	TGTGCCACCCTGAGGGTCCGGCTCGGATATGGCTACACCTTC	CATLRVRLGYGYTF
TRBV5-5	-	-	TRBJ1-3	TGTGCCAGCAGGGGTGGCTCTGGAAACACCATATATTTT	CASRGGSGNTIYF
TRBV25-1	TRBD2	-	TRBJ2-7	TGTGCCAGCCGGAGCGGGGTCGAGCAGTACTTC	CASRSGVEQYF
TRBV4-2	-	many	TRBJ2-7	TGTGCCAGCAGCCCTGACGGGTCCTACGAGCAGTACTTC	CASSPDGSYEQYF
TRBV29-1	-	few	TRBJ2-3	TGCAGCGTTGAATTCCAGACAGATACGCAGTATTTT	CSVEFQTDTQYF
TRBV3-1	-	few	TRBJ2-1	TGTGCCAGCAGCCAAGAAACGAAAGGTCACAATGAGCAGTTCTTC	CASSQETKGHNEQFF
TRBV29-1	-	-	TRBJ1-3	TGCAGCGTTGTTGGGCTCAAAGAGACCTCTGGAAACACCATATATTTT	CSVVGLKETSGNTIYF
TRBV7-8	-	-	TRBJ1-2	TGTGCCAGCAGCCCCACAGGGAAAGGCTACACCTTC	CASSPTGKGYTF
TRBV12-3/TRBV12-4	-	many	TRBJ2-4	TGTGCCAGCAGTCCTAGACAGATAGCCAAAAACATTCAGTACTTC	CASSPRQIAKNIQYF
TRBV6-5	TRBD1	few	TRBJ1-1	TGTGCCAGCAGTTACCAGGGGGCCCGAAGCACTGAAGCTTTCTTT	CASSYQGARSTEAFF
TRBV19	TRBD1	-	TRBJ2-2	TGTGCCAGTAACGAACAGGGGGCAGGCACCGGGGAGCTGTTTTTT	CASNEQGAGTGELFF
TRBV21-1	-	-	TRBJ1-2	TGTGCCAGCAGCAAAGTCGGGGGGCAAGAGGGAAACTATGGCTACACCTTC	CASSKVGGQEGNYGYTF
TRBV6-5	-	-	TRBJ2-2	TGTGCCAGCAGTTACTCGCCCTGGTGGTCGGGTGCGGGGACCGGGGAGCTGTTTTTT	CASSYSPWWSGAGTGELFF
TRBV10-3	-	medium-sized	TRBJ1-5	TGTGCCATCAGTGTGGGGGAATTTAGCAATCAGCCCCAGCATTTT	CAISVGEFSNQPQHF
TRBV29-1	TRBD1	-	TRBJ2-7	TGCAGCGTTGAAAGGCCGGGACAGGGCTACGAGCAGTACTTC	CSVERPGQGYEQYF
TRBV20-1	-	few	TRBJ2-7	TGCAGTGCTAACAACCCCTACGAGCAGTACTTC	CSANNPYEQYF
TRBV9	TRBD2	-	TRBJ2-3	TGTGCCAGCAGCAAATGGACTAGCGGGGTTAGGGTGTCTACAGATACGCAGTATTTT	CASSKWTSGVRVSTDTQYF
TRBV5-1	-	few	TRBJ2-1	TGCGCCAGCAGCTTGGTGGACGGCCTGCTGAGCTCCTACAATGAGCAGTTCTTC	CASSLVDGLLSSYNEQFF
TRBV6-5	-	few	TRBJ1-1	TGTGCCAGCAGTTACTCGATAGCAGCGAACACTGAAGCTTTCTTT	CASSYSIAANTEAFF
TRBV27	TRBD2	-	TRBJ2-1	TGTGCCAGCAGGGGAAGTAGCGGGAGTGCCTACAATGAGCAGTTCTTC	CASRGSSGSAYNEQFF
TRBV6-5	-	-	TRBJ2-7	TGTGCCAGCAGTCACCGAAGGGCGACAGGCCCGGGAGCCTCCTACGAGCAGTACTTC	CASSHRRATGPGASYEQYF
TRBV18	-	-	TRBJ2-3	TGTGCCAGCTCACCCCGGGACCGCACAGATACGCAGTATTTT	CASSPRDRTDTQYF
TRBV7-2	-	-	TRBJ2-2	TGTGCCAGCAGTCCAGCTGGCGCGAACACCGGGGAGCTGTTTTTT	CASSPAGANTGELFF
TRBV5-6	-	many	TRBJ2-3	TGTGCCAGCGGACCGGACGGGGGCCCAGATACGCAGTATTTT	CASGPDGGPDTQYF
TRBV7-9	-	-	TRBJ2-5	TGTGCCAGCAGCCCAGGGTGGAGTAACGAAGAGACCCAGTACTTC	CASSPGWSNEETQYF
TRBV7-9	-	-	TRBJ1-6	TGTGCCAGCAGCCCAGACGGGACCTCCAATTCACCCCTCCACTTT	CASSPDGTSNSPLHF
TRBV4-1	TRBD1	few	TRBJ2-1	TGCGCCAGCAGCCAGCCGGGACAGGGAAATGAGCAGTTCTTC	CASSQPGQGNEQFF
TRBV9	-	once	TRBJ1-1	TGTGCCAGCAGCCTAGGGGGGGCGGGGAACACTGAAGCTTTCTTT	CASSLGGAGNTEAFF
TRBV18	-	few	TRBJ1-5	TGTGCCAGCTCCCCCTGGGGACCACTCAATCAGCCCCAGCATTTT	CASSPWGPLNQPQHF
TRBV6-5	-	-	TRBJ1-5	TGTGCCAGCAGTTACTCGCCGGGGGGAACCGATCAGCCCCAGCATTTT	CASSYSPGGTDQPQHF
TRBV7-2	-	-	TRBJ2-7	TGTGCCAGCAGCTTGAACAGGTACTCCTACGAGCAGTACTTC	CASSLNRYSYEQYF
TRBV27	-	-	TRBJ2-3	TGTGCCAGCAGTTTATCCAGGGCCCCCACAGATACGCAGTATTTT	CASSLSRAPTDTQYF
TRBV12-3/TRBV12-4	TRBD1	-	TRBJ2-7	TGTGCCAGCGGCCCGGGGCAGGGACAGGACGAGCAGTACTTC	CASGPGQGQDEQYF
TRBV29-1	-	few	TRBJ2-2	TGCAGCGCCTTGACACTCGCGAACACCGGGGAGCTGTTTTTT	CSALTLANTGELFF
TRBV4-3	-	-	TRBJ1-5	TGCGCCAGCAGCCAAGATTGGGCGGTTCATAGCAATCAGCCCCAGCATTTT	CASSQDWAVHSNQPQHF
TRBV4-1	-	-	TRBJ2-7	TGCGCCAGCAGCCAAGACCGGGCAGCCCAGCACTACGAGCAGTACTTC	CASSQDRAAQHYEQYF
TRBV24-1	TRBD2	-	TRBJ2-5	TGTGCCACCAGTGGTCCCCCAACCCCGGGACTAGCGGGAGGTACTGAGACCCAGTACTTC	CATSGPPTPGLAGGTETQYF